The clone carrying this T cell receptor beta chain was counted at least ten times. Trimming removed 7 bases from V and 1 base from J; junction bases left unmatched: 6. This CDR3 is built from 13 residues. Germline V gene lookup returns CDR1 SQVTM and CDR2 ANQGSEA. Amplified TCR beta CDR3 regions derived from RNA transcripts. The HTBI primer set was used in a first-round RT-PCR of the TCR CDR3. TCRdb called the multiplex PCR reads again in MiXCR, with one record for every CDR3 protein. The sample contains around 340,000 distinct CDR3 sequences, approximately 16% of which appear only once. The source of the sample is a study of T cells in Graves' hyperthyroidism and ophthalmopathy. Patients aged 18 to 65 had newly diagnosed hyperthyroidism that had lasted under 2 months.

The sequencing sample was made of blood. The chain is built from TRBV29-1 and TRBJ2-5, with 7 bases that match TRBD1. The sequence was collected from a man aged 30 to 45 with Graves' hyperthyroidism. CDR3 region: CSGLGQLQETQYF. The CDR3 DNA follows: TGCAGCGGCTTGGGACAGCTCCAAGAGACCCAGTACTTC. Full variable domain (missing parts from reference TRBV29-1 and TRBJ2-5): SAVISQKPSRDICQRGTSLTIQCQVDSQVTMMFWYRQQPGQSLTLIATANQGSEATYESGFVIDKFPISRPNLTFSTLTVSNMSPEDSSIYLCSGLGQLQETQYFGPGTRLLVL.